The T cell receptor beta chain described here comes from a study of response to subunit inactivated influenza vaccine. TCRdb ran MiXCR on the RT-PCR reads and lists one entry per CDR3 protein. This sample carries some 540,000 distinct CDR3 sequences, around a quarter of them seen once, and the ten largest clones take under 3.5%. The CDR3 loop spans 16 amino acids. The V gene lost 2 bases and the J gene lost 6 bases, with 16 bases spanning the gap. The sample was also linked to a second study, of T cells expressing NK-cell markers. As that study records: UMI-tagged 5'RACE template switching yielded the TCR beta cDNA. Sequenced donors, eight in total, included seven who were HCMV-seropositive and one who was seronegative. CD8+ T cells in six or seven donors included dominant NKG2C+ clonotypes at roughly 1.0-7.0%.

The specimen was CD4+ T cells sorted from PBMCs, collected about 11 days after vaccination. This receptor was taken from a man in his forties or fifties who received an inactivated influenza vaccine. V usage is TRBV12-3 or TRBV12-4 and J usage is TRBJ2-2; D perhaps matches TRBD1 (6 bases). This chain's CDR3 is CASSLIWGLGAGELFF. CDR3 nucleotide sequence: TGTGCCAGCAGTTTAATCTGGGGGCTCGGGGCCGGGGAGCTGTTTTTT.